These T cell receptor beta chains were read from a single sample in a study of OX40 agonist ivuxolimab in advanced cancers. TCRdb's copy holds only in-frame clones and misses some; the assay was immunoSEQ multiplex PCR. The repertoire holds around 21,000 clones, more than 70% seen once, with around two fifths in the top ten. This material consisted of CD4+ or CD8+ T cells sorted from blood, taken in a trial of the OX40 agonist ivuxolimab. These receptors all come from an adult with an advanced solid tumor such as melanoma, head and neck, liver or kidney cancer. Each CDR3 is given with its conserved first and last residue. Fields, in order: J gene, V gene, D gene, clone size, CDR3 length, CDR3 protein, CDR3 DNA. A D gene is named only where the DNA matches it firmly. Rows may omit the clone size; those that give it use once, few, many or a size class.

j_call: TRBJ2-7
v_call: TRBV28
d_call: NA
clone_size: NA
cdr3_length: 18
cdr3_aa: CASSSTRTTGGVSYEQYF
cdr3_nt: TGTGCCAGCAGTTCAACTCGGACGACCGGAGGGGTCTCCTACGAGCAGTACTTC

j_call: TRBJ2-7
v_call: TRBV19
d_call: NA
clone_size: NA
cdr3_length: 13
cdr3_aa: CASSGGKGLEQYF
cdr3_nt: TGTGCCAGTAGCGGAGGCAAGGGTCTGGAGCAGTACTTC

j_call: TRBJ2-2
v_call: TRBV16
d_call: NA
clone_size: medium-sized
cdr3_length: 11
cdr3_aa: CASSQFGELFF
cdr3_nt: TGTGCCAGCAGCCAATTCGGGGAGCTGTTTTTT

j_call: TRBJ2-7
v_call: TRBV4-1
d_call: TRBD1
clone_size: NA
cdr3_length: 15
cdr3_aa: CASSPEPGGALEQYF
cdr3_nt: TGCGCCAGCAGCCCCGAACCAGGGGGTGCTCTCGAGCAGTACTTC

j_call: TRBJ1-5
v_call: TRBV7-9
d_call: NA
clone_size: few
cdr3_length: 15
cdr3_aa: CASSPSLRSNQPQHF
cdr3_nt: TGTGCCAGCAGCCCGAGTTTACGTAGCAATCAGCCCCAGCATTTT

j_call: TRBJ2-7
v_call: TRBV5-4
d_call: TRBD1
clone_size: NA
cdr3_length: 14
cdr3_aa: CASSFGDRAYEQYF
cdr3_nt: TGTGCCAGCAGCTTTGGGGACAGGGCCTACGAGCAGTACTTC

j_call: TRBJ2-7
v_call: TRBV5-1
d_call: TRBD1
clone_size: NA
cdr3_length: 15
cdr3_aa: CASSLEQGISYEQYF
cdr3_nt: TGCGCCAGCAGCTTGGAACAGGGGATCTCCTACGAGCAGTACTTC

j_call: TRBJ1-2
v_call: TRBV6-6
d_call: NA
clone_size: few
cdr3_length: 14
cdr3_aa: CASSPLGGFDGYTF
cdr3_nt: TGTGCCAGCAGTCCCCTGGGAGGGTTTGATGGCTACACCTTC

j_call: TRBJ1-3
v_call: TRBV28
d_call: NA
clone_size: once
cdr3_length: 14
cdr3_aa: CASSFLGSGNTIYF
cdr3_nt: TGTGCCAGCAGTTTTTTAGGGTCAGGAAACACCATATATTTT

j_call: TRBJ1-6
v_call: TRBV7-9
d_call: TRBD1
clone_size: once
cdr3_length: 16
cdr3_aa: CASSATGTGYNSPLHF
cdr3_nt: TGTGCCAGCAGCGCGACCGGGACAGGGTATAATTCACCCCTCCACTTT

j_call: TRBJ1-2
v_call: TRBV30
d_call: TRBD1
clone_size: NA
cdr3_length: 14
cdr3_aa: CAWTPTTGSTSYTF
cdr3_nt: TGTGCCTGGACCCCCACGACAGGGTCTACGAGCTACACCTTC

j_call: TRBJ1-4
v_call: TRBV6-1
d_call: NA
clone_size: NA
cdr3_length: 15
cdr3_aa: CASTSLGAFNEKLFF
cdr3_nt: TGTGCCAGCACCAGCCTGGGGGCCTTTAATGAAAAACTGTTTTTT

j_call: TRBJ1-1
v_call: TRBV6-1
d_call: NA
clone_size: once
cdr3_length: 14
cdr3_aa: CASSEEASNTEAFF
cdr3_nt: TGTGCCAGCAGTGAAGAAGCGTCTAACACTGAAGCTTTCTTT

j_call: TRBJ2-7
v_call: TRBV28
d_call: TRBD1
clone_size: NA
cdr3_length: 15
cdr3_aa: CASSPRDRGLGEQYF
cdr3_nt: TGTGCCAGCAGCCCCCGGGACAGGGGGTTGGGTGAGCAGTACTTC

j_call: TRBJ2-3
v_call: TRBV7-9
d_call: TRBD2
clone_size: NA
cdr3_length: 13
cdr3_aa: CASGAGGGDTQYF
cdr3_nt: TGTGCCAGTGGAGCGGGGGGTGGAGATACGCAGTATTTT

j_call: TRBJ1-6
v_call: TRBV11-2
d_call: TRBD1
clone_size: NA
cdr3_length: 16
cdr3_aa: CASSLGLGQTNSPLHF
cdr3_nt: TGTGCCAGCAGCTTAGGCTTGGGACAGACAAATTCACCCCTCCACTTT

j_call: TRBJ2-3
v_call: TRBV4-1
d_call: NA
clone_size: NA
cdr3_length: 17
cdr3_aa: CASSQDQGGGSTDTQYF
cdr3_nt: TGCGCCAGCAGCCAAGATCAGGGAGGGGGGAGCACAGATACGCAGTATTTT

j_call: TRBJ2-7
v_call: TRBV13
d_call: TRBD1
clone_size: NA
cdr3_length: 13
cdr3_aa: CASSGDRRYEQYF
cdr3_nt: TGTGCCAGCAGCGGGGACAGGAGATACGAGCAGTACTTC

j_call: TRBJ2-7
v_call: TRBV7-9
d_call: TRBD1
clone_size: NA
cdr3_length: 14
cdr3_aa: CASSFGTGVLEQYF
cdr3_nt: TGTGCCAGCAGTTTTGGGACAGGGGTGCTCGAGCAGTACTTC

j_call: TRBJ1-1
v_call: TRBV11-2
d_call: NA
clone_size: NA
cdr3_length: 14
cdr3_aa: CASSLDFDYTEAFF
cdr3_nt: TGTGCCAGCAGCTTAGATTTCGACTACACTGAAGCTTTCTTT

j_call: TRBJ2-1
v_call: TRBV10-3
d_call: TRBD2
clone_size: NA
cdr3_length: 18
cdr3_aa: CAISTGTSGYYFYNEQFF
cdr3_nt: TGTGCCATCAGTACCGGGACTAGCGGGTACTATTTCTACAATGAGCAGTTCTTC

j_call: TRBJ2-7
v_call: TRBV10-2
d_call: NA
clone_size: NA
cdr3_length: 13
cdr3_aa: CASSETGAYEQYF
cdr3_nt: TGCGCCAGCAGTGAGACAGGCGCCTACGAGCAGTACTTC

j_call: TRBJ1-1
v_call: TRBV4-1
d_call: TRBD1
clone_size: NA
cdr3_length: 17
cdr3_aa: CASSPWTGGMGDTEAFF
cdr3_nt: TGCGCCAGCAGCCCTTGGACAGGGGGCATGGGAGACACTGAAGCTTTCTTT

j_call: TRBJ2-3
v_call: TRBV5-4
d_call: NA
clone_size: NA
cdr3_length: 14
cdr3_aa: CASSSLGDTDTQYF
cdr3_nt: TGTGCCAGCAGCTCACTAGGAGACACAGATACGCAGTATTTT

j_call: TRBJ2-7
v_call: TRBV11-2
d_call: NA
clone_size: NA
cdr3_length: 13
cdr3_aa: CASSLKVSGEQYF
cdr3_nt: TGTGCCAGCAGCTTAAAGGTCTCGGGCGAGCAGTACTTC

j_call: TRBJ2-1
v_call: TRBV29-1
d_call: TRBD1
clone_size: NA
cdr3_length: 17
cdr3_aa: CSVDGGQVSPIYNEQFF
cdr3_nt: TGCAGCGTGGACGGGGGACAGGTCTCCCCTATCTACAATGAGCAGTTCTTC

j_call: TRBJ2-5
v_call: TRBV4-2
d_call: TRBD2
clone_size: NA
cdr3_length: 17
cdr3_aa: CASSQASGGALQETQYF
cdr3_nt: TGTGCCAGCAGCCAGGCTAGCGGGGGGGCTCTACAAGAGACCCAGTACTTC

j_call: TRBJ1-1
v_call: TRBV19
d_call: NA
clone_size: NA
cdr3_length: 15
cdr3_aa: CASSLRSEVDTEAFF
cdr3_nt: TGTGCCAGTAGTCTGCGGTCGGAGGTCGACACTGAAGCTTTCTTT

j_call: TRBJ2-7
v_call: TRBV6-1
d_call: NA
clone_size: NA
cdr3_length: 16
cdr3_aa: CASSEEAGHSSYEQYF
cdr3_nt: TGTGCCAGCAGTGAAGAGGCAGGGCATTCCTCCTACGAGCAGTACTTC

j_call: TRBJ2-1
v_call: TRBV4-1
d_call: TRBD1
clone_size: NA
cdr3_length: 13
cdr3_aa: CASSLGQGGEQFF
cdr3_nt: TGCGCCAGCAGCCTCGGACAGGGGGGTGAGCAGTTCTTC

j_call: TRBJ1-5
v_call: TRBV6-1
d_call: NA
clone_size: NA
cdr3_length: 16
cdr3_aa: CASSDPRGRVDQPQHF
cdr3_nt: TGTGCCAGCAGTGACCCACGAGGCAGGGTGGATCAGCCCCAGCATTTT

j_call: TRBJ1-5
v_call: TRBV6-5
d_call: TRBD1
clone_size: few
cdr3_length: 14
cdr3_aa: CASSQGQRNQPQHF
cdr3_nt: TGTGCCAGCAGTCAGGGACAGCGCAATCAGCCCCAGCATTTT

j_call: TRBJ2-1
v_call: TRBV7-9
d_call: TRBD2
clone_size: NA
cdr3_length: 16
cdr3_aa: CASSLGGLAGYNEQFF
cdr3_nt: TGTGCCAGCAGCTTAGGGGGACTAGCGGGGTACAATGAGCAGTTCTTC

j_call: TRBJ2-3
v_call: TRBV6-5
d_call: NA
clone_size: NA
cdr3_length: 11
cdr3_aa: CATKIPDTQYF
cdr3_nt: TGTGCTACAAAAATACCAGATACGCAGTATTTT

j_call: TRBJ1-4
v_call: TRBV5-1
d_call: NA
clone_size: NA
cdr3_length: 15
cdr3_aa: CASSLASYLSEKLFF
cdr3_nt: TGCGCCAGCAGCTTGGCTTCGTACTTGTCTGAAAAACTGTTTTTT

j_call: TRBJ1-2
v_call: TRBV27
d_call: TRBD1
clone_size: NA
cdr3_length: 14
cdr3_aa: CASSTPGTGYGYTF
cdr3_nt: TGTGCCAGCAGTACCCCGGGGACAGGCTATGGCTACACCTTC

j_call: TRBJ1-1
v_call: TRBV6-5
d_call: TRBD1
clone_size: NA
cdr3_length: 16
cdr3_aa: CASSYSGTGVGTEAFF
cdr3_nt: TGTGCCAGCAGTTACTCAGGGACAGGGGTAGGCACTGAAGCTTTCTTT

j_call: TRBJ2-2
v_call: TRBV19
d_call: TRBD1
clone_size: NA
cdr3_length: 20
cdr3_aa: CASSHGTGGRSEVMTGELFF
cdr3_nt: TGTGCCAGTAGTCACGGGACAGGGGGTAGGTCCGAAGTTATGACCGGGGAGCTGTTTTTT

j_call: TRBJ1-2
v_call: TRBV19
d_call: TRBD1
clone_size: NA
cdr3_length: 21
cdr3_aa: CASSLRPGQDHLALFNYGYTF
cdr3_nt: TGTGCCAGTAGTCTTCGCCCGGGACAGGACCATTTGGCTCTCTTTAACTATGGCTACACCTTC

j_call: TRBJ2-7
v_call: TRBV27
d_call: NA
clone_size: NA
cdr3_length: 12
cdr3_aa: CASRGGSYEQYF
cdr3_nt: TGTGCCAGCCGAGGTGGCTCCTACGAGCAGTACTTC

j_call: TRBJ2-5
v_call: TRBV7-2
d_call: TRBD1
clone_size: NA
cdr3_length: 17
cdr3_aa: CASSLAEDRALKETQYF
cdr3_nt: TGTGCCAGCAGCTTAGCCGAAGACAGGGCGCTTAAAGAGACCCAGTACTTC

j_call: TRBJ2-7
v_call: TRBV7-9
d_call: NA
clone_size: NA
cdr3_length: 12
cdr3_aa: CASSPDPYEQYF
cdr3_nt: TGTGCCAGCAGCCCGGACCCCTACGAGCAGTACTTC

j_call: TRBJ1-1
v_call: TRBV7-9
d_call: TRBD1
clone_size: few
cdr3_length: 16
cdr3_aa: CASSQTTGQTNTEAFF
cdr3_nt: TGTGCCAGCAGCCAAACCACGGGACAGACGAACACTGAAGCTTTCTTT

j_call: TRBJ2-5
v_call: TRBV2
d_call: TRBD2
clone_size: NA
cdr3_length: 16
cdr3_aa: CASMGAGTSSQETQYF
cdr3_nt: TGTGCCAGCATGGGGGCCGGGACTAGCAGCCAAGAGACCCAGTACTTC

j_call: TRBJ1-1
v_call: TRBV7-8
d_call: TRBD1
clone_size: NA
cdr3_length: 13
cdr3_aa: CASSPPGQLEAFF
cdr3_nt: TGTGCCAGCAGCCCCCCGGGACAGCTTGAAGCTTTCTTT

j_call: TRBJ2-5
v_call: TRBV9
d_call: NA
clone_size: few
cdr3_length: 15
cdr3_aa: CASSVEGVREETQYF
cdr3_nt: TGTGCCAGCAGCGTAGAAGGGGTCAGGGAAGAGACCCAGTACTTC

j_call: TRBJ1-1
v_call: TRBV9
d_call: NA
clone_size: NA
cdr3_length: 14
cdr3_aa: CASSVGWLNTEAFF
cdr3_nt: TGTGCCAGCAGCGTAGGGTGGCTGAACACTGAAGCTTTCTTT

j_call: TRBJ1-2
v_call: TRBV5-6
d_call: NA
clone_size: NA
cdr3_length: 13
cdr3_aa: CASSFGSGYGYTF
cdr3_nt: TGTGCCAGCAGCTTCGGTTCTGGCTATGGCTACACCTTC

j_call: TRBJ2-7
v_call: TRBV5-4
d_call: NA
clone_size: few
cdr3_length: 15
cdr3_aa: CASSLGTGFSNEQYF
cdr3_nt: TGTGCCAGCAGCTTGGGTACCGGGTTTAGCAACGAGCAGTACTTC

j_call: TRBJ1-1
v_call: TRBV9
d_call: NA
clone_size: few
cdr3_length: 18
cdr3_aa: CASSAHTPAGAMNTEAFF
cdr3_nt: TGTGCCAGCAGCGCCCACACTCCTGCCGGGGCTATGAACACTGAAGCTTTCTTT